The clone carrying this T cell receptor (beta chain) was detected once. RNA, at roughly 0.45 to 1 ug, was reverse transcribed with random hexamers. It was immunoSEQ multiplex PCR that amplified TCR beta CDR3 across 54 Vbeta and 13 Jbeta. Via MiXCR, TCRdb re-called the immunoSEQ multiplex PCR reads, giving one row per CDR3 protein. The sample carries some 220,000 distinct CDR3 sequences, around 96% recorded once. The J segment lost 7 bases and the V segment lost 7 bases, leaving 11 bases of the junction unmatched. This CDR3 comprises 14 residues. Germline lookup yields CDR1 SQVTM and CDR2 ANQGSEA. This specimen belongs to a study of CD8 T cells in Susac syndrome.

J is TRBJ2-1 and V is TRBV29-1, with 9 bases fitting TRBD1. Sequencing used CD4+ T cells from PBMCs. The receptor was isolated from a human donor with multiple sclerosis. The CDR3 bases are TGCAGCGCGGCTGGACAGGGGCGGGAAAATGAGCAGTTCTTC. Residues: CSAAGQGRENEQFF.